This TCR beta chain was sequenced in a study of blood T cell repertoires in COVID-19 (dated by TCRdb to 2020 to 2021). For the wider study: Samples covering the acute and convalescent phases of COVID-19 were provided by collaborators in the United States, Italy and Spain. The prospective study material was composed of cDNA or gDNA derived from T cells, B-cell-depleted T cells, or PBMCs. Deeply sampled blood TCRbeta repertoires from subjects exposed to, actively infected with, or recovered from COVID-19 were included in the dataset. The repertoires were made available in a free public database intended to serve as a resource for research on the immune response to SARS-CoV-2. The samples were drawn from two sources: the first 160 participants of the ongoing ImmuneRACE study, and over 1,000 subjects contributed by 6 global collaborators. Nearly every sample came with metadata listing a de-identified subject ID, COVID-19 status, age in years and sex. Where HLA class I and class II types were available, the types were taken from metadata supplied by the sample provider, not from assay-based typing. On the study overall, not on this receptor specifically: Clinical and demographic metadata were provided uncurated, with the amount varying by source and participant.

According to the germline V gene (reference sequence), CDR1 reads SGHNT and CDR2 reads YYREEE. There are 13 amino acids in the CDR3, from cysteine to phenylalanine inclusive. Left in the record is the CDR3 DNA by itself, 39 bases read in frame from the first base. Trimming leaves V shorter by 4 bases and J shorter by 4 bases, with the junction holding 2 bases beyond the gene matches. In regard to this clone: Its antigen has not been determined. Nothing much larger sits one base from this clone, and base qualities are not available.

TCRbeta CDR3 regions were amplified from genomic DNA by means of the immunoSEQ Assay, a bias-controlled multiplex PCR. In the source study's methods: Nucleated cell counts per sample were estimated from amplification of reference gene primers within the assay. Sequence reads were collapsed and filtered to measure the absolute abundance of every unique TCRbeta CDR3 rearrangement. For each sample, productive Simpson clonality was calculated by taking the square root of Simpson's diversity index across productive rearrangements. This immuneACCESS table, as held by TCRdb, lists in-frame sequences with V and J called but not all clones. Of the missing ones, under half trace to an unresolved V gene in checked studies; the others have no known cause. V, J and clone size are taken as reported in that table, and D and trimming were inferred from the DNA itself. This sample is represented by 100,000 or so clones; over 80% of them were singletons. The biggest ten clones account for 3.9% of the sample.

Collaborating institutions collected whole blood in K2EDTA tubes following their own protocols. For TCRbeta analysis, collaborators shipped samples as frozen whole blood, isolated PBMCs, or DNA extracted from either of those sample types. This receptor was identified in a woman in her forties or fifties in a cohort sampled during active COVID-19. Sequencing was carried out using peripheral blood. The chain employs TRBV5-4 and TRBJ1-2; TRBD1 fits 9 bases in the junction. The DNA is TGTGCCAGCAGCATACAGGGGGCCTATGGCTACACCTTC. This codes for CASSIQGAYGYTF.